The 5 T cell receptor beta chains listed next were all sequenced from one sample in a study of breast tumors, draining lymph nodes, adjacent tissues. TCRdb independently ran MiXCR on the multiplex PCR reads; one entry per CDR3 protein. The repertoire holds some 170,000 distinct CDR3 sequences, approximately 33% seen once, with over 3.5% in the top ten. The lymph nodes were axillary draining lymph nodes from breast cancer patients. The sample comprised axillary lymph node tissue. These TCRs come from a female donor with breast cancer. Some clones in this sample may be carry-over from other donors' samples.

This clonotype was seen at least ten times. The CDR3 DNA follows: TGTGCCAGCAGTTTTCCCGACGGGAGGAGGTCGAACACCGGGGAGCTGTTTTTT. It encodes CASSFPDGRRSNTGELFF. The chain couples TRBV6-2 or TRBV6-3 to TRBJ2-2, with 7 bases aligning to TRBD2. Looked up from germline, CDR1 is MNHEY and CDR2 is SVGEGT. The CDR3 sequence is 18 residues long. With 4 bases clipped from V and 0 bases from J, the junction kept 11 bases outside the gene matches.

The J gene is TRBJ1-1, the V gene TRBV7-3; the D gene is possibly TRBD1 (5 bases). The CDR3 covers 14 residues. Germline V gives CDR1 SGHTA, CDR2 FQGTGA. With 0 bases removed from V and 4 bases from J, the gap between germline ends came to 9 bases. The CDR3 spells CASSLTHGTTEAFF. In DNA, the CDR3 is TGTGCCAGCAGCTTAACACACGGGACCACTGAAGCTTTCTTT.

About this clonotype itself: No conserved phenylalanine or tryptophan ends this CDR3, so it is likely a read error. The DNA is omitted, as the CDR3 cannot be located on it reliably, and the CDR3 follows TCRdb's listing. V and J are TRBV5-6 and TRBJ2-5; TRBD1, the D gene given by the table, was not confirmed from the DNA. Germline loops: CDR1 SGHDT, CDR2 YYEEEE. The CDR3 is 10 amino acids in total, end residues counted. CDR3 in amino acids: CASSLGALST.

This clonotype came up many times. The DNA of the CDR3 is TGCGCCAGCAGCCAAGAGGAGGGGCAGTCCAATGAAAAACTGTTTTTT. Its translation: CASSQEEGQSNEKLFF. This chain joins TRBV4-3 and TRBJ1-4; the D gene is possibly TRBD1 (5 bases). Per the germline V gene, CDR1 is LGHNA and CDR2 is YSLEER. The ends were cut back, 0 bases at V and 5 bases at J, with 13 bases in the middle. The CDR3 spans 16 residues.

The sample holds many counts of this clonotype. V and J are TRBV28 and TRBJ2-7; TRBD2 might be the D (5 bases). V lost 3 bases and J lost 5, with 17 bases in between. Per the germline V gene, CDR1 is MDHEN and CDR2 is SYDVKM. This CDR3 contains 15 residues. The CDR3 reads CASSFSGHTDNEQYF. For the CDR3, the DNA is TGTGCCAGCAGTTTCAGCGGCCACACAGATAACGAGCAGTACTTC.